The 32 T cell receptor beta chains below come from one sample, sequenced in a study of blood T cell repertoires in COVID-19. Assay used: immunoSEQ multiplex PCR; TCRdb lists only in-frame clones, some missing. The sample has nearly 200,000 clones, more than 65% seen once. The sample taken for sequencing was PBMCs or T cells enriched from blood (not recorded which). The receptors originated from a man aged 35 to 55 who had recovered from COVID-19.

The chain has TRBV3-1 (or the pseudogene TRBV3-2) and TRBJ1-3, with D perhaps TRBD1 (5 bases). The CDR3 runs to 22 residues. CDR1 is LGHDT, CDR2 YNNKEL, per germline (reference sequence). Between the trimmed V and J ends, which lost 1 base and 0 bases, there was a span of 28 bases. This chain's CDR3 is CASSQVWNRDSPDDDSGNTIYF. The CDR3 DNA sequence: TGTGCCAGCAGCCAAGTCTGGAACCGCGACAGCCCTGACGATGACTCTGGAAACACCATATATTTT.

This clone was observed a handful of times. The J gene is TRBJ2-7, the V gene TRBV19, with 9 positions matching TRBD2. V gave up 3 bases and J gave up 0 bases; unmatched junction bases: 6. CDR3 size: 16 residues. Per germline, CDR1 LNHDA and CDR2 SQIVND (reference sequence). This CDR3 is CASSISRTSVSYEQYF. The CDR3 bases are TGTGCCAGTAGTATTTCTAGGACTAGCGTCTCCTACGAGCAGTACTTC.

This clone turned up a few times. The chain links TRBV18 to TRBJ1-5; 7 bases agree with TRBD1. The ends lost 6 bases at V and 4 bases at J; junction bases unmatched: 3. Germline V gives CDR1 KGHSH, CDR2 LQKENI. The CDR3 loop spans 13 amino acids. CDR3: CASSLDRNQPQHF. Written as DNA, the CDR3 is TGTGCCAGCTCCCTGGACAGGAATCAGCCCCAGCATTTT.

This sequence joins TRBV4-1 and TRBJ1-2; weak D call: TRBD1 (5 bases). Between the trimmed V and J ends, which lost 0 bases and 11 bases, there was a span of 13 bases. The germline V gene encodes CDR1 MGHRA and CDR2 YSYEKL. CDR3 length: 13 amino acids. The CDR3 nucleotides are TGCGCCAGCAGCCAAGACCAGGGTCCGGTATACACCTTC. Its translation: CASSQDQGPVYTF.

The genes are TRBV4-3 and TRBJ2-5; 7 bases are shared with TRBD2. The germline CDR1 and CDR2 sequences are LGHNA and YSLEER. With V trimmed by 4 bases and J by 5 bases, 4 bases remained unmatched. The CDR3 contains 13 residues. The CDR3 sequence is CASSPRSGETQYF. CDR3 DNA: TGCGCCAGCAGCCCCCGTAGCGGGGAGACCCAGTACTTC.

The chain combines TRBV21-1 with TRBJ1-1. TRBV21-1 is deemed a pseudogene. The CDR3 totals 16 residues. CDR3 DNA: TGTGCCAGCAGCAAAGCTCTTGGAGGGTTGGAGACTGAAGCTTTCTTT. Its translation is CASSKALGGLETEAFF.

The chain links TRBV5-4 to TRBJ1-1; a possible D gene is TRBD1 (5 bases). This CDR3 spans 13 amino acids. Per the germline V gene, CDR1 is SGHNT and CDR2 is YYREEE (reference sequence). Trimming left V 1 base short and J 3 bases short, with 7 bases between. The CDR3 DNA reads as TGTGCCAGCAGCTTGACGGGGGACACTGAAGCTTTCTTT. Translated: CASSLTGDTEAFF.

The gene calls are TRBV6-2 or TRBV6-3 and TRBJ1-3; 7 nucleotides line up with TRBD1. This CDR3 region has 19 residues. Germline values: CDR1 MNHEY, CDR2 SVGEGT. V gave up 7 bases and J gave up 0 bases; unmatched junction bases: 18. CDR3 bases: TGTGCCAGCAACCCGCTCCGGGACAGTCTCGCAGACTCTGGAAACACCATATATTTT. This codes for CASNPLRDSLADSGNTIYF.

This rearrangement joins TRBV7-2 to TRBJ2-5; weak D call: TRBD1 (6 bases). Germline loops: CDR1 SGHTA, CDR2 FQGNSA. Trimming cost V 3 bases and J 2 bases, with 13 bases left between them. The CDR3 spans 15 residues. CDR3 nucleotides: TGTGCCAGCAGCTTGACTGGGACACCACAAGAGACCCAGTACTTC. Translated: CASSLTGTPQETQYF.

V is TRBV3-1 (or the pseudogene TRBV3-2) and J is TRBJ2-3; TRBD2 matches at 10 bases. CDR1 is LGHDT, CDR2 YNNKEL, per germline (reference sequence). The CDR3 runs 17 residues. Trimming at V came to 4 bases and at J to 4 bases, leaving 11 bases not matched to a gene. DNA for the CDR3: TGTGCCAGCAGCCTCATACGGACTAGCGGATATCCAGATACGCAGTATTTT. This gives the protein CASSLIRTSGYPDTQYF.

The gene calls are TRBV7-8 and TRBJ1-5, with TRBD1 identical over 11 bases. Trimming at V came to 2 bases and at J to 3 bases, leaving 9 bases not matched to a gene. There are 18 residues in the CDR3. The germline V gene has CDR1 SGHVS and CDR2 FQNEAQ. The CDR3 DNA sequence: TGTGCCAGCAGCTTAAGGGACAGGGGGGGAGGGATCAATCAGCCCCAGCATTTT. Amino acid sequence: CASSLRDRGGGINQPQHF.

The chain uses TRBV28 and TRBJ1-2; D is possibly TRBD1 (6 bases). CDR1 is MDHEN, CDR2 SYDVKM, per germline. V lost 3 bases to trimming and J lost 0 bases, with 11 bases between them. This CDR3 comprises 15 residues. CDR3: CASSLRQASNYGYTF. The CDR3 bases are TGTGCCAGCAGTTTGAGACAGGCATCTAACTATGGCTACACCTTC.

J is TRBJ1-1 and V is TRBV28; D ambiguous. This CDR3 is built from 12 residues. The V gene lost 6 bases and the J gene lost 3 bases, with 8 bases spanning the gap. Per the germline V gene, CDR1 is MDHEN and CDR2 is SYDVKM. CDR3 bases: TGTGCCAGCAGGAAGGACTACACTGAAGCTTTCTTT. Translating gives CASRKDYTEAFF.

The rearrangement uses TRBV6-1 and TRBJ2-7; D perhaps matches TRBD1 (5 bases). V was shortened by 5 bases and J by 2 bases, with 16 bases between the two germline ends. This CDR3 spans 15 amino acids. Germline CDR1 is MNHNS and CDR2 is SASEGT. The CDR3: CASSHPGRTTYEQYF. CDR3 DNA: TGTGCCAGCAGTCACCCAGGGCGTACAACCTACGAGCAGTACTTC.

The chain combines TRBV4-2 with TRBJ1-5, with D uncertain. The CDR3 contains 15 residues. V lost 1 base and J lost 2, with 9 bases in between. CDR1 and CDR2 (germline): LGHNA, YNFKEQ. The chain's CDR3 is CASSQAVGGNQPQHF. CDR3 in DNA: TGTGCCAGCAGCCAAGCTGTCGGGGGCAATCAGCCCCAGCATTTT.

The V gene is TRBV5-1, the J gene TRBJ2-3, with 10 bases lining up with TRBD2. The CDR3 has 18 amino acids. V was pared by 0 bases and J by 0 bases, with 7 bases of the junction left unmatched. From germline, CDR1 is SGHRS and CDR2 YFSETQ. CDR3 DNA: TGCGCCAGCAGCTTGGGTACGACTAGCGGGTTAAGCACAGATACGCAGTATTTT. It translates to CASSLGTTSGLSTDTQYF. Full variable domain (rest looked up from reference TRBV5-1 and TRBJ2-3): KAGVTQTPRYLIKTRGQQVTLSCSPISGHRSVSWYQQTPGQGLQFLFEYFSETQRNKGNFPGRFSGRQFSNSRSEMNVSTLELGDSALYLCASSLGTTSGLSTDTQYFGPGTRLTVL.

V and J are TRBV7-9 and TRBJ1-2; 7 nucleotides match TRBD1. After removal of 4 bases from V and 5 bases from J, the junction contained 13 bases not matched to a gene. CDR1 SEHNR and CDR2 FQNEAQ come from the germline V gene (reference sequence). CDR3 length equals 16 residues. The CDR3 loop reads CASSSGTGTDLYGYTF. The CDR3 nucleotides are TGTGCCAGCAGCTCGGGAACCGGGACAGACCTTTATGGCTACACCTTC.

V and J are TRBV6-5 and TRBJ2-3, with D possibly TRBD2 on 6 matching bases. Per the germline V gene, CDR1 is MNHEY and CDR2 is SVGAGI. The CDR3 extends over 15 amino acids. The V end was cut by 5 bases, the J end by 1 base, with 13 bases between. CDR3 nucleotide sequence: TGTGCCAGCAGTAACGCGGGGCTGGGCACAGATACGCAGTATTTT. This encodes CASSNAGLGTDTQYF.

The chain carries TRBV18 and TRBJ1-4, with D tentatively TRBD1 (5 bases). Germline V gives CDR1 KGHSH, CDR2 LQKENI. The CDR3 consists of 15 residues. Trimming removed 0 bases from V and 7 bases from J, with 12 bases in between. CDR3 sequence: CASSPPRQGPEKLFF. The CDR3 nucleotides are TGTGCCAGCTCACCACCGCGGCAGGGTCCTGAAAAACTGTTTTTT.

This chain joins TRBV27 and TRBJ2-3, with D possibly being TRBD1 (6 bases). The CDR3 is 16 amino acids. From germline, CDR1 is MNHEY and CDR2 SMNVEV (reference sequence). Trimming stripped 6 bases from V and 1 base from J, with 17 bases between. As DNA, the CDR3 is TGTGCCAGCAGACCCACTCGCTGGGGGCGCACAGATACGCAGTATTTT. Its protein is CASRPTRWGRTDTQYF.

The chain recombines TRBV5-5 with TRBJ2-3; 11 bases are shared with TRBD2. V lost 6 bases, J lost 1 base, and 4 bases stayed unmatched. In germline, CDR1 is SGHKS, CDR2 YYEKEE (reference sequence). CDR3 length: 15 amino acids. The DNA of the CDR3 is TGTGCCAGCATCCGACTAGCGGGGCGCACAGATACGCAGTATTTT. Its protein is CASIRLAGRTDTQYF.

The genes are TRBV5-1 and TRBJ1-6; a weak D match, TRBD1 (5 bases). The CDR3 covers 18 residues. The V gene lost 0 bases and the J gene lost 7 bases, with 20 bases spanning the gap. Germline V CDR1 and CDR2: SGHRS, YFSETQ. The CDR3 coding sequence is TGCGCCAGCAGCTTGGCATCGGTGGGGACTATGGGGAATTCACCCCTCCACTTT. Translation gives CASSLASVGTMGNSPLHF.

The chain recombines TRBV15 with TRBJ1-2; D might be TRBD1 (6 bases). This CDR3 is 13 amino acids long. Germline V gene sequence: CDR1 LNHNV, CDR2 YYDKDF (reference sequence). Trimming removed 8 bases at V and 5 bases at J, with 15 bases between. CDR3 sequence (DNA): TGTGCCACCCAGGGCAGGGGCTATTATGGCTACACCTTC. Translated: CATQGRGYYGYTF.

The rearrangement uses TRBV5-5 and TRBJ1-2; 9 nucleotides align to TRBD1. The CDR3 covers 14 residues. The ends lost 4 bases at V and 4 bases at J; junction bases unmatched: 5. The V gene's germline CDR1 is SGHKS and CDR2 YYEKEE (reference sequence). In DNA, the CDR3 is TGTGCCAGCAGCCGGACAGGGGTAGGCTATGGCTACACCTTC. The encoded protein is CASSRTGVGYGYTF.

The genes are TRBV30 and TRBJ1-6; D gene uncertain. In germline, CDR1 is GTSNPN, CDR2 SVGIG (reference sequence). The CDR3 runs to 13 residues. The V gene lost 2 bases and the J gene lost 6 bases, with 8 bases spanning the gap. In nucleotides, the CDR3 is TGTGCCTGGAGTAGAGGTCCTAATTCACCCCTCCACTTT. This translates into CAWSRGPNSPLHF.

This clone was counted a few times. V is TRBV7-8 and J is TRBJ2-5; 7 bases map to TRBD1. The CDR3 covers 14 residues. V shed 5 bases and J 2 bases; nucleotides not matched to a gene: 5. The germline V gene has CDR1 SGHVS and CDR2 FQNEAQ. CDR3 bases: TGTGCCAGCAGCCCGGGACAGCAACAAGAGACCCAGTACTTC. Protein product: CASSPGQQQETQYF.

The J gene is TRBJ2-1, the V gene TRBV18; the match to TRBD1 covers 8 bases. V trimming: 5 bases; J trimming: 7 bases; junction bases outside the gene matches: 7. This CDR3 contains 14 residues. The germline gives CDR1 KGHSH, CDR2 LQKENI. Written as DNA, the CDR3 is TGTGCCAGCTCATCGGACAGGGTGAGGAATGAGCAGTTCTTC. This sequence encodes CASSSDRVRNEQFF.

This clone was found a few times. This chain connects TRBV5-1 to TRBJ2-7; the D gene is possibly TRBD1 (6 bases). Trimming took off 4 bases at V and 3 bases at J, with 17 bases between the two ends. CDR3 length equals 15 residues. The germline gives CDR1 SGHRS, CDR2 YFSETQ. CDR3 nucleotides: TGCGCCAGCAGCCCGGACGGGACACCGATCTACGAGCAGTACTTC. Translating it yields CASSPDGTPIYEQYF.

This chain connects TRBV12-5 to TRBJ2-1, with D possibly being TRBD2 (6 bases). Germline CDR1 LGHNT, CDR2 FRNRAP. The length of the CDR3 is 16 residues. The V and J ends lost 5 bases and 0 bases respectively, with 14 bases between them. CDR3 sequence: CASGPPGLISYNEQFF. The CDR3 DNA is TGTGCTAGTGGTCCCCCGGGACTCATCTCCTACAATGAGCAGTTCTTC.

The CDR3 DNA follows: TGTGCCAGCAGCGAGGAGGGTGTTAGCAATCAGCCCCAGCATTTT. Its translation is CASSEEGVSNQPQHF. The rearrangement uses TRBV5-5 and TRBJ1-5; the D is unclear. This CDR3 comprises 15 residues. Trimming shortened V by 4 bases and J by 0 bases, and 11 bases separated the two germline ends. Germline CDR1 reads SGHKS; CDR2 reads YYEKEE (reference sequence).

The CDR3, as DNA: TGTGCCAGCAACGGGCGGGGGACCACAGATACGCAGTATTTT. This sequence encodes CASNGRGTTDTQYF. V gene TRBV28 combines with J gene TRBJ2-3; 7 bases are shared with TRBD2. This CDR3 comprises 14 residues. V shed 7 bases, J shed 2 bases, and the junction held 6 bases outside the gene matches. Per germline, CDR1 MDHEN and CDR2 SYDVKM. The variable domain in full, with the rest retrieved from reference TRBV28 and TRBJ2-3, is DVKVTQSSRYLVKRTGEKVFLECVQDMDHENMFWYRQDPGLGLRLIYFSYDVKMKEKGDIPEGYSVSREKKERFSLILESASTNQTSMYLCASNGRGTTDTQYFGPGTRLTVL.

The chain uses TRBV5-6 and TRBJ1-2, with 8 bases identical to TRBD1. The germline CDR1 and CDR2 sequences are SGHDT and YYEEEE. The CDR3 length is 17 residues. J was trimmed by 1 base and V by 3 bases; bases with no gene match: 11. CDR3 amino acids: CASSSPKDREINYGYTF. The CDR3 region has the DNA TGTGCCAGCAGCTCCCCTAAGGACAGGGAAATTAACTATGGCTACACCTTC.